The source of this T cell receptor beta chain is a study of OX40 agonist ivuxolimab in advanced cancers. About the research overall: Having had anti-PD-1, anti-PD-L1 or anti-CTLA-4 therapy before was allowed, and roughly 40% had some.

Deletions cut 10 bases from V and 4 bases from J, with 19 bases between. Looked up from germline, CDR1 is SNHLY and CDR2 is FYNNEI. The CDR3 length is 14 residues. Libraries were prepared by immunoSEQ multiplex PCR; TCRdb keeps only in-frame clonotypes and omits some of them. The repertoire consists of nearly 70,000 clones, with 70% to 90% occurring once and the leading ten covering about 8.2%. Blood samples were obtained at baseline, cycle 4 day 1, and cycle 7 day 1. As concerns this clone: Its matching antigen is unknown.

Study observations and caveats: Compared with CD4+, CD8+ T cells on average had more expanded clones.

This specimen was CD4+ or CD8+ T cells sorted from blood, taken in a trial of the OX40 agonist ivuxolimab. This clonotype originated in an adult with an advanced solid tumor such as melanoma, head and neck, liver or kidney cancer. The chain uses TRBV2 and TRBJ1-2; perhaps TRBD1 as D (6 bases). The CDR3 spells CATRRSGAVYGYTF. CDR3 DNA sequence: TGTGCCACTAGACGATCGGGGGCAGTCTATGGCTACACCTTC.